The 2 T cell receptor beta chains listed next were all sequenced from one sample in a study of T cells in women clearing cervical HPV infection. Sequencing used immunoSEQ multiplex PCR; TCRdb keeps in-frame clones, though not all of them. This sample's table reports about 34,000 clones. The sequenced sample was blood buffy coat. The receptors were sampled from a woman aged 18 to 75 with a cervical HPV16 infection that either progressed to CIN3+ or cleared (not recorded which).

Here the CDR3 reads CASSLGQTNTEAFF. Incomplete CDR3 DNA: TGTGCCAGCTCACTGGGACAGACGAACACTGAA. This rearrangement joins TRBV18 to TRBJ1-1; TRBD1 matches 7 bases. Read data end 3 residues before the CDR3 end; the end is taken from the germline J gene. V was clipped by 4 bases and J by 1 base; unmatched bases: 3. Germline lookup yields CDR1 KGHSH and CDR2 LQKENI. This CDR3 is built from 14 residues. The variable domain in full, completed from reference TRBV18 and TRBJ1-1, reads NAGVMQNPRHLVRRRGQEARLRCSPMKGHSHVYWYRQLPEEGLKFMVYLQKENIIDESGMPKERFSAEFPKEGPSILRIQQVVRGDSAAYFCASSLGQTNTEAFFGQGTRLTVV.

Concerning this clone: The read ends 3 residues shy of where the CDR3 ends; the end is completed using the germline J gene. This chain connects TRBV12-5 to TRBJ2-5, with 8 bases lining up with TRBD1. Germline values: CDR1 LGHNT, CDR2 FRNRAP. This CDR3 is 13 amino acids long. The V gene end was trimmed by 4 bases and the J gene end by 4 bases; junction bases not matched to a gene: 2. CDR3 DNA, as far as it was read: TGTGCTAGTGGTTCAGGGGGCGCAGAGACC. The encoded protein is CASGSGGAET. The whole CDR3 protein is CASGSGGAETQYF.